This TCR beta chain emerged from a study of T cells in Graves' hyperthyroidism and ophthalmopathy. Background on the study: At initial diagnosis, before any treatment had begun, peripheral blood was obtained.

Each 10 ml fresh peripheral blood draw supplied the PBMCs. Trimming pared 7 bases from V and 1 base from J, leaving 14 bases between. This CDR3 is built from 14 residues. Germline loops: CDR1 SGHKS, CDR2 YYEKEE (reference sequence). Study-wide results and limits: The model identified upcoming ophthalmopathy a median roughly 6 months ahead of onset. Most thyroid clonotypes expanded above 0.001 appeared in blood too.

This clonotype turned up a few times. Its target is unknown. The investigators amplified TCR beta CDR3 regions from RNA transcripts. The HTBI primer set served for first-round RT-PCR of the TCR CDR3. Each CDR3 protein gets one entry after TCRdb re-called the multiplex PCR reads with MiXCR. The sample includes roughly 350,000 distinct CDR3 sequences, roughly 15% of them seen just once. The clonotype was recovered from a woman in her twenties or thirties with Graves' ophthalmopathy. The chain carries TRBV5-5 and TRBJ1-1; no definite D call. Sequenced material: blood. For the CDR3, the DNA is TGTGCCAGCTGCGGAGTGCGGGCGAACACTGAAGCTTTCTTT. Amino acid sequence: CASCGVRANTEAFF.